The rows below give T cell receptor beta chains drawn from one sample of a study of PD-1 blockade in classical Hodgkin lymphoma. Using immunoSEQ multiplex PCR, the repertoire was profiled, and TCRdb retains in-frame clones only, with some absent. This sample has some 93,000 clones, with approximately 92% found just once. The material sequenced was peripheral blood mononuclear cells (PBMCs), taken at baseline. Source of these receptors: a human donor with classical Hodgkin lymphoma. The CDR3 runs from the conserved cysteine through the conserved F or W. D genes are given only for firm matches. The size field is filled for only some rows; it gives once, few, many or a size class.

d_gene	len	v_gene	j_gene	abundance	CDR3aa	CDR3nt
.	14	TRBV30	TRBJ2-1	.	CAWSLGALRNEQFF	TGTGCCTGGAGTCTGGGGGCCCTAAGGAATGAGCAGTTCTTC
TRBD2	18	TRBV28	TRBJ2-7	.	CASSLPSGRALSYHEQYF	TGTGCCAGCAGTCTACCAAGCGGGAGAGCCCTCTCCTACCACGAGCAGTACTTC
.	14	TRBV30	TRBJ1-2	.	CAWHKARLNYGYTF	TGTGCCTGGCACAAGGCACGGCTTAACTATGGCTACACCTTC
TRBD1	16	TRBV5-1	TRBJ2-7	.	CASSPRPGQGAGEQYF	TGCGCCAGCAGCCCCCGGCCGGGACAGGGGGCCGGCGAGCAGTACTTC
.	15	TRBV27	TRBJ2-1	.	CASSLGSSSYNEQFF	TGTGCCAGCAGTTTAGGGTCCAGCTCCTACAATGAGCAGTTCTTC
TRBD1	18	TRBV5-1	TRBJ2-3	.	CASSLDRTGRFSTDTQYF	TGCGCCAGCAGCTTGGATAGGACAGGAAGATTTAGCACAGATACGCAGTATTTT
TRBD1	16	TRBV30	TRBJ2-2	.	CAWSEGQGANTGELFF	TGTGCCTGGAGCGAAGGACAGGGGGCGAACACCGGGGAGCTGTTTTTT
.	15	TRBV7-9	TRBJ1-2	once	CASSTGGGVGYGYTF	TGTGCCAGCAGCACGGGAGGGGGGGTAGGCTATGGCTACACCTTC
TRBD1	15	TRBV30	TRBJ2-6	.	CAEGKQGAGANVLTF	TGTGCCGAAGGGAAACAGGGGGCTGGGGCCAACGTCCTGACTTTC
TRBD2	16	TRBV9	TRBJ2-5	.	CASSGGTSGVQETQYF	TGTGCCAGCAGCGGAGGGACTAGCGGCGTTCAAGAGACCCAGTACTTC
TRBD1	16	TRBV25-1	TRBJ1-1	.	CASSESPGDRGTEAFF	TGTGCCAGCAGTGAATCCCCCGGCGACAGGGGGACTGAAGCTTTCTTT